These 3 T cell receptor beta chains were all obtained from the same sample, sequenced in a study of T cells expressing NK-cell markers. From its re-call of the 5' RACE reads, TCRdb lists each CDR3 protein once, without DNA. This table lists a few hundred thousand distinct CDR3 sequences. The specimen sequenced was blood T cells: a sorted CD56 or NKG2C T cell subset, CD4+ or CD8+ T cells, or bulk PBMC T cells (not recorded which). Source of these receptors: a man aged 18-30 years in good health.

V is TRBV5-1 and J is TRBJ2-1. Looked up from germline, CDR1 is SGHRS and CDR2 is YFSETQ. The CDR3 is 15 amino acids. This CDR3 is CASSLGRSSYNEQFF.

This rearrangement joins TRBV6-4 to TRBJ2-1; as DNA is missing, the TRBD1 call by TCRdb cannot be tested. CDR1 is MRHNA and CDR2 is SNTAGT in the germline V gene. This CDR3 is built from 13 residues. This CDR3 is CASSLTGYNEQFF.

The chain recombines TRBV6-4 with TRBJ2-5; the D call of TRBD2 rests on TCRdb alone, since no DNA is present to check it. CDR1 MRHNA and CDR2 SNTAGT come from the germline V gene. The CDR3 sequence is 13 residues long. The CDR3 spells CASSVGPRETQYF.